This T cell receptor beta chain was sequenced for a study of vaccination effects on CD4 cells after COVID-19. CDR3 length: 12 amino acids. Per germline, CDR1 SGHRS and CDR2 YFSETQ. The V and J ends lost 4 bases and 8 bases respectively, with 12 bases between them. This clone was found a few times. Its cognate antigen is unknown. Study results and limitations: The study, lacking early post-infection timepoints, had few convalescent patients.

It was after around eleven days of culture that CD4+ T cells were isolated. Two-dose vaccination with either BNT162b2 or mRNA-1273 was given to the participants. Among the vaccine recipients, none had a prior SARS-CoV-2 infection, and nucleocapsid antibodies were negative. Sequenced by immunoSEQ multiplex PCR; TCRdb stores in-frame clones only, minus some. The table lists tens of thousands of clones, approximately 79% of them singletons. The sample here was CD4+ T cells from PBMCs cultured without peptide, taken after COVID-19 vaccination. The receptor's source is a human donor who received a COVID-19 vaccine. The chain joins TRBV5-1 to TRBJ1-1; unclear D gene. In nucleotides, the CDR3 is TGCGCCAGCAGCGTCGGAGATTTCGAAGCTTTCTTT. This codes for CASSVGDFEAFF. The whole variable domain, remainder taken from reference TRBV5-1 and TRBJ1-1, is KAGVTQTPRYLIKTRGQQVTLSCSPISGHRSVSWYQQTPGQGLQFLFEYFSETQRNKGNFPGRFSGRQFSNSRSEMNVSTLELGDSALYLCASSVGDFEAFFGQGTRLTVV.